One sample yielded the 17 T cell receptor beta chains listed below, sequenced in a study of CD8 T cells in Susac syndrome. RNA in amounts of roughly 0.45 to 1 ug was reverse transcribed with random hexamers. Via MiXCR, TCRdb re-called the immunoSEQ multiplex PCR reads, giving one row per CDR3 protein. The sample shows under 200,000 distinct CDR3 sequences, around 96% of them seen only once. Source material: CD4+ T cells from PBMCs. Receptors originate from a human donor in good health.

V is TRBV25-1 and J is TRBJ2-5, with 12 bases identical to TRBD2. The germline V gene has CDR1 MGHDK and CDR2 SYGVNS. The V and J ends lost 3 bases and 5 bases, in that order; junction bases with no gene match: 4. This CDR3 region has 15 residues. The CDR3 sequence is CASSDTTSGGETQYF. The CDR3 nucleotides are TGTGCCAGCAGTGACACGACTAGCGGGGGTGAGACCCAGTACTTC.

Notes on this clonotype: A junction boundary mismatches the germline segment, possibly from a read error. The chain links TRBV18 to TRBJ1-1, with D uncertain. Germline CDR1 reads KGHSH; CDR2 reads LQKENI. The CDR3 is made up of 13 amino acids. The DNA for the CDR3 is TGTGCCAGCTCGACCCCCCGGAACGCTGAAGCTTTCTTT. Amino acid sequence: CASSTPRNAEAFF.

The chain employs TRBV29-1 and TRBJ1-1; D not certain. Germline CDR1 and CDR2: SQVTM and ANQGSEA. The ends were cut back, 7 bases at V and 11 bases at J, with 17 bases in the middle. The CDR3 is 11 residues long. CDR3 sequence reads: CSAVGGSRAFF. In DNA, the CDR3 is TGCAGCGCCGTGGGAGGGAGTAGGGCTTTCTTT.

This clonotype is a singleton in its sample. The chain uses TRBV29-1 and TRBJ1-6; D is possibly TRBD1 (5 bases). The V and J ends lost 4 bases and 9 bases respectively, with 13 bases between them. This CDR3 region has 13 residues. CDR1 SQVTM and CDR2 ANQGSEA come from the germline V gene. Here the CDR3 reads CSVGTRASSPLHF. CDR3 in DNA: TGCAGCGTTGGGACAAGGGCCTCTTCACCCCTCCACTTT.

The chain is built from TRBV29-1 and TRBJ2-5, with D possibly called TRBD1 or TRBD2 (5 bases each). Germline CDR1 and CDR2: SQVTM and ANQGSEA. V was trimmed by 3 bases and J by 5 bases, leaving 16 bases between them. The CDR3 sequence is 14 residues long. CDR3 protein: CSVEVGTPWETQYF. CDR3 sequence (DNA): TGCAGCGTTGAGGTAGGGACGCCGTGGGAGACCCAGTACTTC.

The V gene is TRBV29-1, the J gene TRBJ2-5; the D gene is possibly TRBD2 (7 bases). With 7 bases removed from V and 5 bases from J, the gap between germline ends came to 17 bases. CDR1 and CDR2 from the germline V gene are SQVTM and ANQGSEA. This CDR3 contains 13 residues. The CDR3 region has the DNA TGCAGCGCGGGGGGCCCTGATGGGGAGACCCAGTACTTC. Its translation: CSAGGPDGETQYF.

This clonotype was detected only a few times. The V call is TRBV5-1, the J call TRBJ2-7; D not certain. The CDR3 is 13 amino acids. CDR1 and CDR2 from the germline V gene are SGHRS and YFSETQ. V was clipped by 5 bases and J by 2 bases, with 11 bases between them. CDR3 amino acids: CASRVSAPYEQYF. For the CDR3, the DNA is TGCGCCAGCAGGGTCAGTGCTCCCTACGAGCAGTACTTC.

J is TRBJ2-2 and V is TRBV4-3; D not certain. This CDR3 contains 15 residues. V was shortened by 1 base and J by 4 bases, with 10 bases between the two germline ends. The germline V gene encodes CDR1 LGHNA and CDR2 YSLEER. For the CDR3, the DNA is TGCGCCAGCAGCCAAGCCTCATCAGCCACCGGGGAGCTGTTTTTT. Translating it yields CASSQASSATGELFF.

This clonotype was detected once. The chain employs TRBV3-1 and TRBJ2-7, with 9 bases lining up with TRBD1. The CDR3 totals 15 residues. The V and J ends lost 4 bases and 5 bases, in that order; junction bases with no gene match: 9. CDR1 and CDR2 from the germline V gene are LGHDT and YNNKEL (reference sequence). This CDR3 is CASSRHRDRDHEQYF. The CDR3 DNA is TGTGCCAGCAGCCGCCACCGGGACAGGGACCACGAGCAGTACTTC.

This clonotype was detected only once. V is TRBV5-4 and J is TRBJ2-7, with D possibly being TRBD1 (6 bases). Per germline, CDR1 SGHNT and CDR2 YYREEE (reference sequence). V lost 0 bases and J 0 bases, leaving 13 bases between the germline ends. The CDR3 has 16 residues. In DNA form, the CDR3 reads TGTGCCAGCAGCTTGGCCCGGCAGGACAGCTCCTACGAGCAGTACTTC. This translates into CASSLARQDSSYEQYF.

The chain links TRBV6-6 to TRBJ2-5; D is perhaps TRBD2 (6 bases). Trimming shortened V by 6 bases and J by 3 bases, and 8 bases separated the two germline ends. The germline gives CDR1 MNHNY, CDR2 SVGAGI (reference sequence). This CDR3 contains 12 residues. This CDR3 reads CASRGGEETQYF. CDR3 in DNA: TGTGCCAGCAGAGGAGGGGAAGAGACCCAGTACTTC.

V and J are TRBV2 and TRBJ2-1, with unresolved D. From germline, CDR1 is SNHLY and CDR2 FYNNEI. The germline V and J ends were trimmed by 3 bases and 1 base, with 7 bases remaining between them. CDR3 size: 14 residues. CDR3 DNA: TGTGCCAGCAGTGACAATCGTTCCTACAATGAGCAGTTCTTC. Residues: CASSDNRSYNEQFF.

V is TRBV6-5 and J is TRBJ1-6; maybe TRBD1 (5 bases). Trimming left V 6 bases short and J 5 bases short, with 11 bases between. Germline V gene sequence: CDR1 MNHEY, CDR2 SVGAGI. The CDR3 contains 14 residues. The CDR3 here is CASSGTYNNSPLHF. For the CDR3, the DNA is TGTGCCAGCAGCGGGACCTACAATAATTCACCCCTCCACTTT.

In nucleotides, the CDR3 is TGTGCCAGCAGCCTAGGACCGAGATACAATGAGCAGTTCTTC. Protein sequence: CASSLGPRYNEQFF. The rearrangement uses TRBV7-2 and TRBJ2-1; D unresolved. The CDR3 length is 14 residues. With 5 bases removed from V and 4 bases from J, the gap between germline ends came to 12 bases. Germline CDR1 SGHTA, CDR2 FQGNSA.

The genes are TRBV7-2 and TRBJ1-5; D is undetermined. The V gene lost 3 bases and the J gene lost 2 bases, with 11 bases spanning the gap. CDR3 size: 15 residues. Looked up from germline, CDR1 is SGHTA and CDR2 is FQGNSA. This chain's CDR3 is CASSFSGGGNQPQHF. DNA for the CDR3: TGTGCCAGCAGCTTTTCAGGAGGAGGCAATCAGCCCCAGCATTTT. The full variable domain, completed using reference TRBV7-2 and TRBJ1-5, is GAGVSQSPSNKVTEKGKDVELRCDPISGHTALYWYRQSLGQGLEFLIYFQGNSAPDKSGLPSDRFSAERTGGSVSTLTIQRTQQEDSAVYLCASSFSGGGNQPQHFGDGTRLSIL.

The chain is built from TRBV29-1 and TRBJ1-5; no firm D call. Germline CDR1 and CDR2: SQVTM and ANQGSEA. The CDR3 spans 14 residues. With 6 bases removed from V and 2 bases from J, the gap between germline ends came to 14 bases. Here the CDR3 DNA reads TGCAGCGTCGCTTCGGGGTCCCGCAATCAGCCCCAGCATTTT. This gives the protein CSVASGSRNQPQHF. The full variable domain, completed using reference TRBV29-1 and TRBJ1-5, is SAVISQKPSRDICQRGTSLTIQCQVDSQVTMMFWYRQQPGQSLTLIATANQGSEATYESGFVIDKFPISRPNLTFSTLTVSNMSPEDSSIYLCSVASGSRNQPQHFGDGTRLSIL.

V usage is TRBV20-1 and J usage is TRBJ1-4; D gene unclear. Trimming took off 6 bases at V and 8 bases at J, with 16 bases between the two ends. Germline V gives CDR1 DFQATT, CDR2 SNEGSKA (reference sequence). The CDR3 covers 13 residues. The CDR3 region is CSALRLRGEKLFF. CDR3 DNA sequence: TGCAGTGCACTAAGACTCCGAGGGGAAAAACTGTTTTTT.